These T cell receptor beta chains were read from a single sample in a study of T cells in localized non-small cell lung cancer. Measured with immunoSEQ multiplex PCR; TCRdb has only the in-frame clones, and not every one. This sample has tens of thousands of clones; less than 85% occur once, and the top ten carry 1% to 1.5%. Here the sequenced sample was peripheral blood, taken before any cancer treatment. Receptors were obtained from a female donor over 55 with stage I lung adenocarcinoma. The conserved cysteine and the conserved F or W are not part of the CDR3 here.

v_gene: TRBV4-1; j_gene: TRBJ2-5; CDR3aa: ASSQWRGETQY
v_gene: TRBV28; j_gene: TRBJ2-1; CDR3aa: ASMGLAGGTFLNEQF
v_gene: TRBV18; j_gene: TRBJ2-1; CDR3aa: ASSRGRGNDNEQF
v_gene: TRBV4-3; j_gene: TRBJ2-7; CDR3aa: ASSQLTIPPEQY
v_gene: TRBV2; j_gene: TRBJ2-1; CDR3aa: ASSDYRDSHNEQF
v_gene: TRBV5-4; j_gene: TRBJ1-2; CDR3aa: ASSPDVLQSYGYT
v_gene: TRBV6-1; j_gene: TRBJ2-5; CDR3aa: ASSDQAGGRETQY
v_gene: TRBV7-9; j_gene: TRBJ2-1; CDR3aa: ASGSGRSYNEQF
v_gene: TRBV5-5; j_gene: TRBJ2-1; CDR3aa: ASSLATSGQYNEQF
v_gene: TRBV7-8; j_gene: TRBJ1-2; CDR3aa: ASSLAPDTSNYGYT
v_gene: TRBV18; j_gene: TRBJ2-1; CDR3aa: ASSPGQSGVPF
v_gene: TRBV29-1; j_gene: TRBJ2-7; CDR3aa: SVTGLAGAPFYEQY
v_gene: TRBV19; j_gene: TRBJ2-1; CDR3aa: ASSLILGSGGTDNEQF
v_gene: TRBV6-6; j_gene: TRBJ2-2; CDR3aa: ASNPGQGSGELF
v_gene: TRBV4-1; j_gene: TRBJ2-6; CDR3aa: ASRLGGGGTYSGANVLT
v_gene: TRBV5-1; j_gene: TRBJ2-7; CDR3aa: ASSDYYEQY
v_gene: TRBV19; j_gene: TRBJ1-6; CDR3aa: ASGGQWNSPLH
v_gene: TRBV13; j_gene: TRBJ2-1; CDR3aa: ASSSPGGDEQF
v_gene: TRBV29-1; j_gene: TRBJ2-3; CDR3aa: SVGKLAGASDTQY
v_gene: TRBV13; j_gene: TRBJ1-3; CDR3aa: ASSLDSLSGNTIY
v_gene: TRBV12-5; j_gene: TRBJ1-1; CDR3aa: ASGFGRQGESNTEAF
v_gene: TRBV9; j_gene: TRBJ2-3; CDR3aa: ASSVAPQLAGGPTDTQY